This T cell receptor (beta chain) was captured in a study of vaccination and CD4 T cells after COVID-19. About the research overall: There were six male and four female convalescents, and two of them were Hispanic. Post-vaccination specimens were collected at a median of approximately 72 days following dose two (range 14 to 241).

Stated treatment: roughly 11-day PBMC culture with coronavirus spike peptide pools or control peptides (ViraFEST assay). With peptide pools, ViraFEST first expanded antigen-specific T cells and afterwards sequenced their TCRs. Deletions cut 1 base from V and 5 bases from J, with 10 bases between. The length of the CDR3 is 13 residues. The germline CDR1 and CDR2 sequences are DFQATT and SNEGSKA (reference sequence). The Oncomine TCR Beta short-read assay generated sequence data from the DNA of cultured CD4+ T cells. Genomic DNA was isolated from CD4+ T cells that had been cultured. Each CDR3 protein gets one entry after TCRdb re-called the PCR reads with MiXCR. The top ten hold approximately 10% of the sample, which has around 5,200 distinct CDR3 sequences, around 44% seen once. Concerning this clonotype itself: Its antigen is as yet unknown.

The rearrangement uses TRBV20-1 and TRBJ2-3; D gene ambiguous. This receptor was identified in a human donor who had recovered from COVID-19. The sample taken for sequencing was CD4+ T cells from blood, cultured in vitro. CDR3 sequence: CSARGPWGDTQYF. The CDR3, as DNA: TGCAGTGCTAGAGGCCCCTGGGGAGATACGCAGTATTTT.